The 8 T cell receptor beta chains presented below share a single source sample, sequenced in a study of PD-L1 blockade in urothelial cancer (dated by TCRdb to about 2017). Library preparation was by the immunoSEQ multiplex PCR assay. TCRdb carries this immuneACCESS record with in-frame sequences only. Its versions omit some clonotypes, under half of them owing to an unresolved V gene in the studies checked, with the rest unexplained. This sample lists some 19,000 clones; around 87% were detected once. The ten largest clones capture about 16% of the sample. This sample comprised PBMCs, obtained around atezolizumab (anti-PD-L1) treatment. All receptors come from a woman aged 55 to 70 with urothelial cancer.

The V gene is TRBV6-5, the J gene TRBJ1-2; a weak D match, TRBD1 (6 bases). The ends were cut back, 0 bases at V and 6 bases at J, with 11 bases in the middle. The CDR3 is 14 residues long. Looked up from germline, CDR1 is MNHEY and CDR2 is SVGAGI. CDR3 amino acids: CASSYSGGFDGYTF. Here the CDR3 DNA reads TGTGCCAGCAGTTACTCTGGGGGCTTCGATGGCTACACCTTC.

J is TRBJ2-2 and V is TRBV11-3, with 10 bases that match TRBD1. J lost 4 bases, V lost 0 bases, and 5 bases had no gene match. Looked up from germline, CDR1 is SGHNT and CDR2 is YENEEA. The CDR3 totals 17 residues. The CDR3 loop is CASSLDGWTGGTGELFF. CDR3 sequence (DNA): TGTGCCAGCAGCTTAGATGGTTGGACAGGGGGCACCGGGGAGCTGTTTTTT.

The chain links TRBV5-1 to TRBJ2-3; tentative D call: TRBD2 (5 bases). Trimming removed 7 bases from V and 2 bases from J, with 14 bases in between. From germline, CDR1 is SGHRS and CDR2 YFSETQ. The length of the CDR3 is 14 residues. The DNA of the CDR3 is TGCGCCAGCGGGTCGGGGAAAAACACAGATACGCAGTATTTT. Translation gives CASGSGKNTDTQYF.

V usage is TRBV18 and J usage is TRBJ2-3; TRBD2 aligns across 14 bases. CDR1 is KGHSH, CDR2 LQKENI, per germline. The CDR3 is 16 amino acids. V lost 3 bases and J lost 4; bases outside the gene matches: 3. CDR3 in amino acids: CASSPGLAGASDTQYF. The CDR3 DNA reads as TGTGCCAGCTCACCGGGACTAGCGGGAGCTTCAGATACGCAGTATTTT.

J is TRBJ1-3 and V is TRBV9, with 9 bases aligning to TRBD1. After removal of 3 bases from V and 4 bases from J, the junction contained 5 bases not matched to a gene. The germline V gene encodes CDR1 SGDLS and CDR2 YYNGEE. The CDR3 sequence is 15 residues long. This CDR3 is CASSASGTGGNTIYF. Here the CDR3 DNA reads TGTGCCAGCAGCGCCTCCGGGACAGGGGGAAACACCATATATTTT. The whole variable domain, remainder taken from reference TRBV9 and TRBJ1-3, is DSGVTQTPKHLITATGQRVTLRCSPRSGDLSVYWYQQSLDQGLQFLIQYYNGEERAKGNILERFSAQQFPDLHSELNLSSLELGDSALYFCASSASGTGGNTIYFGEGSWLTVV.

The gene calls are TRBV14 and TRBJ1-2; unclear D gene. Germline V gene data show CDR1 as SGHDN and CDR2 as FVKESK. This CDR3 spans 13 amino acids. The V and J ends lost 3 bases and 7 bases respectively, with 12 bases between them. The CDR3 nucleotides read TGTGCCAGCAGCCACGGAGGGCCCGGTGGCTACACCTTC. This translates into CASSHGGPGGYTF.

V usage is TRBV7-9 and J usage is TRBJ1-2; 11 positions match TRBD1. The CDR3 spans 15 residues. J gave up 7 bases and V 4 bases, and 8 bases lay outside the gene matches. The V gene's germline CDR1 is SEHNR and CDR2 FQNEAQ (reference sequence). Here the CDR3 reads CASSYPDRGHGGYTF. CDR3 DNA: TGTGCCAGCAGCTATCCGGACAGGGGGCATGGTGGCTACACCTTC.

This sequence joins TRBV7-9 and TRBJ2-7, with TRBD2 matching 11 bases. This CDR3 has 16 residues. Germline CDR1 SEHNR, CDR2 FQNEAQ (reference sequence). With V trimmed by 2 bases and J by 6 bases, 9 bases remained unmatched. The CDR3 DNA is TGTGCCAGCAGCTTATCGACTAGCGGGAAGGGCTCCGAGCAGTACTTC. Residues: CASSLSTSGKGSEQYF.